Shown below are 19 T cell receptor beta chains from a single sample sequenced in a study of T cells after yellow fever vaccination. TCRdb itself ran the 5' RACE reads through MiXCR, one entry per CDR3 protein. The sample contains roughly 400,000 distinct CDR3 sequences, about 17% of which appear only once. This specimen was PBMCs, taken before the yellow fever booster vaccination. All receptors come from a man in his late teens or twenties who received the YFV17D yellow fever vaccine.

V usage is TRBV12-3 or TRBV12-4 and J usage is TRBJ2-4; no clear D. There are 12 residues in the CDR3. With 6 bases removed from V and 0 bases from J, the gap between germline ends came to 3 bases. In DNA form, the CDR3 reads TGTGCCAGCAGGGTAGCCAAAAACATTCAGTACTTC. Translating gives CASRVAKNIQYF.

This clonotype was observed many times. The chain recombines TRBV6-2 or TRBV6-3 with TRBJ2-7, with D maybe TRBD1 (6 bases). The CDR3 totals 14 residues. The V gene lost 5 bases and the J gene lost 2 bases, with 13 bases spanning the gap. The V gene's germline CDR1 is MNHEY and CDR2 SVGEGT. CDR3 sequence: CASSEDRSTYEQYV. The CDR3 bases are TGTGCCAGCAGTGAGGACAGATCTACCTACGAGCAGTACGTC.

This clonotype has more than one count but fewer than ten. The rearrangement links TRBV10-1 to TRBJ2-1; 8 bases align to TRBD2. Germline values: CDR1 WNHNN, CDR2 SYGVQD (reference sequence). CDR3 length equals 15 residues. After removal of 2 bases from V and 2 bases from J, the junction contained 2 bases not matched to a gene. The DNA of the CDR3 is TGCGCCAGCAGTGAGCGGGGGGGCCCCTACAATGAGCAGTTCTTC. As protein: CASSERGGPYNEQFF.

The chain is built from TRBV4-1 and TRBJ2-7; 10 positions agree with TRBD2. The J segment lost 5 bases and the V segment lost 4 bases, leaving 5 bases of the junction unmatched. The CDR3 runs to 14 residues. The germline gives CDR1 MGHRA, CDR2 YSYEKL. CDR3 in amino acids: CASSLAGGADEQYF. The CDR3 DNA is TGCGCCAGCAGCCTAGCGGGGGGCGCCGACGAGCAGTACTTC.

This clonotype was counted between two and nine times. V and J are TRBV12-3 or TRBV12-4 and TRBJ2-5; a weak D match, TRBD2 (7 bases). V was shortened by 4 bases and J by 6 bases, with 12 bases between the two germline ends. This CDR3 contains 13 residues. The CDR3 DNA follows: TGTGCCAGCAGTTCGGGGGGCGTAAAGACCCAGTACTTC. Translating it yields CASSSGGVKTQYF.

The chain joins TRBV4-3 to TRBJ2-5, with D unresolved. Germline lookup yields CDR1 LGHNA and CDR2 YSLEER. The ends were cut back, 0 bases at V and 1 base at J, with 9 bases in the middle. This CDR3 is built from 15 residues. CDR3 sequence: CASSQDPGSQETQYF. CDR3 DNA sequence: TGCGCCAGCAGCCAAGATCCAGGAAGCCAAGAGACCCAGTACTTC.

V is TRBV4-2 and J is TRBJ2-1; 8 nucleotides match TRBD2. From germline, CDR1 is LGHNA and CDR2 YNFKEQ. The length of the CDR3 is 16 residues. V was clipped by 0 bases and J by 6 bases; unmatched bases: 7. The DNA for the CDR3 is TGTGCCAGCAGCCAAGAAGGTAGCGGGGTAGGCAATGAGCAGTTCTTC. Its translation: CASSQEGSGVGNEQFF.

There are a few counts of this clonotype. The CDR3 region has the DNA TGTGCCAGCAGACGGGACAGGGGAATTGGTGAGCAGTTCTTC. It specifies CASRRDRGIGEQFF. V gene TRBV7-2 combines with J gene TRBJ2-1; TRBD1 matches 10 bases. Germline values: CDR1 SGHTA, CDR2 FQGNSA. The CDR3 spans 14 residues. Trimming cost V 6 bases and J 9 bases; bases outside gene matches: 8.

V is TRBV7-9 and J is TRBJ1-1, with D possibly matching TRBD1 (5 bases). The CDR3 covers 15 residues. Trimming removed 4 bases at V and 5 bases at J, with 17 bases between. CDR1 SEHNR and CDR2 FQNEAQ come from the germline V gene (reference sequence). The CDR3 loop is CASSSSRQGMTEAFF. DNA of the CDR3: TGTGCCAGCAGCTCATCGAGGCAGGGAATGACTGAAGCTTTCTTT.

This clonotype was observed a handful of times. The CDR3 nucleotides are TGTGCCAGCAGCCAAGGGCTGGGGGCCCGAGAGACCCAGTACTTC. Protein product: CASSQGLGARETQYF. The chain couples TRBV3-1 to TRBJ2-5; D is perhaps TRBD1 (6 bases). This CDR3 has 15 residues. The V and J ends lost 1 base and 4 bases respectively, with 13 bases between them. The germline CDR1 and CDR2 sequences are LGHDT and YNNKEL (reference sequence).

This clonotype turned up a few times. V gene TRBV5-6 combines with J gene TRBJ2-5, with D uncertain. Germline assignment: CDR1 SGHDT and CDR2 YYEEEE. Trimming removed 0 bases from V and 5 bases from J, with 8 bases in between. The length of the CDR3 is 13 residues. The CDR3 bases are TGTGCCAGCAGCTTGGAGGCGGATGAGACCCAGTACTTC. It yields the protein CASSLEADETQYF.

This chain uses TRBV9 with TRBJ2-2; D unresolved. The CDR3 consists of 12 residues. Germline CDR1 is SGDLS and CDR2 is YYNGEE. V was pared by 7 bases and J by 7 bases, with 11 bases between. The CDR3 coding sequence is TGTGCCAGCGGGATGATGTACGGGGAGCTGTTTTTT. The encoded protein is CASGMMYGELFF.

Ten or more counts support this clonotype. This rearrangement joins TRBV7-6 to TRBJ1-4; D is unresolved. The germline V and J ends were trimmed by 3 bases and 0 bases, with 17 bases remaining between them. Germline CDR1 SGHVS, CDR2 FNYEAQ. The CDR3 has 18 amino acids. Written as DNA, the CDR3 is TGTGCCAGCAGCTTCCGGCCACCCCGACCCACAACTAATGAAAAACTGTTTTTT. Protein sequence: CASSFRPPRPTTNEKLFF.

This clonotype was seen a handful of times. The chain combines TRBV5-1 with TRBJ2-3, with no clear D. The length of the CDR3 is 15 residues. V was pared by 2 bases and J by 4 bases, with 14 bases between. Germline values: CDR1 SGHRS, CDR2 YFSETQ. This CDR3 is CASSFQDPGPDTQYF. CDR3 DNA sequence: TGCGCCAGCAGCTTTCAGGATCCCGGCCCAGATACGCAGTATTTT.

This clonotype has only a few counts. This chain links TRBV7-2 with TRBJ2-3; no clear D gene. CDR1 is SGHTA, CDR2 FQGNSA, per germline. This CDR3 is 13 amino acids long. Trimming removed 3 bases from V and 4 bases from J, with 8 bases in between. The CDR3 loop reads CASSFERSDTQYF. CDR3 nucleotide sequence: TGTGCCAGCAGCTTTGAGCGATCAGATACGCAGTATTTT.

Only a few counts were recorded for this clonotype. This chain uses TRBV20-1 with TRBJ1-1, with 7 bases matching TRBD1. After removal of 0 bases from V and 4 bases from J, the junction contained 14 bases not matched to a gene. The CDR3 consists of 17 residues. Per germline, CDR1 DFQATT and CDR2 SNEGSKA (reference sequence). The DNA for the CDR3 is TGCAGTGCTAGAGATGCTGGGGGACCGGGACAGATCACTGAAGCTTTCTTT. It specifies CSARDAGGPGQITEAFF.

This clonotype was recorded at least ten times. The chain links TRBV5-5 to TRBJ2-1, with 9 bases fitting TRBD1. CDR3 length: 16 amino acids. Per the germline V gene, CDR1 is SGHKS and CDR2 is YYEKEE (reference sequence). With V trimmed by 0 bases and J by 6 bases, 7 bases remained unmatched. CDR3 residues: CASSLEGTGLFNEQFF. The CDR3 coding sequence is TGTGCCAGCAGCTTGGAAGGGACAGGGCTCTTCAATGAGCAGTTCTTC.

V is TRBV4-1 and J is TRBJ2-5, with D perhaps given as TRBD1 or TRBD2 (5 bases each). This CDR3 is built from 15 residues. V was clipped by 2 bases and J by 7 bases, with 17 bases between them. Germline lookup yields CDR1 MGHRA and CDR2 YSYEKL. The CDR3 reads CASSQRLRGFGTQYF. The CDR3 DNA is TGCGCCAGCAGCCAACGGCTCCGGGGCTTTGGGACCCAGTACTTC.

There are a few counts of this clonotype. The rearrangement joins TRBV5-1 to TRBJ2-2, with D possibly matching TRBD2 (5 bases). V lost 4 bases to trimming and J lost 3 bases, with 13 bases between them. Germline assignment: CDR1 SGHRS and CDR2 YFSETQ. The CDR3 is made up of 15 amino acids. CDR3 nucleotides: TGCGCCAGCAGCGGAGGTGGTAGCGACACCGGGGAGCTGTTTTTT. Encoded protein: CASSGGGSDTGELFF.